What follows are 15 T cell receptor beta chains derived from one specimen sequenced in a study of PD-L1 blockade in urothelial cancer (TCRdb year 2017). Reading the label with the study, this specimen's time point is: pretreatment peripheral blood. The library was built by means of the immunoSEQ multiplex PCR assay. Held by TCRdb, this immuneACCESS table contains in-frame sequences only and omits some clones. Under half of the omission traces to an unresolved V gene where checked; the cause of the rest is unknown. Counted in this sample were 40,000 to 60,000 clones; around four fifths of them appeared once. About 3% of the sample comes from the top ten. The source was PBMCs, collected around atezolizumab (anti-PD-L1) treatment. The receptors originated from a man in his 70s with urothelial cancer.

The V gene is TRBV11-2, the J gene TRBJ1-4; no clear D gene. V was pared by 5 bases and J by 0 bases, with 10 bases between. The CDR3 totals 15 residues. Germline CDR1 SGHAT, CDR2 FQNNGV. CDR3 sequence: CASSRRGTTNEKLFF. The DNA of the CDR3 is TGTGCCAGCAGCCGCCGCGGGACAACTAATGAAAAACTGTTTTTT.

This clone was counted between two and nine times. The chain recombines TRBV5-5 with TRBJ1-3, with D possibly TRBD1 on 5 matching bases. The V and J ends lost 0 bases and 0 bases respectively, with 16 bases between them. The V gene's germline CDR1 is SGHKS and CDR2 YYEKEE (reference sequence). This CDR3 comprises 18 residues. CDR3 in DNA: TGTGCCAGCAGCTTGGAAGGGGCCCTCCGCCCCTCTGGAAACACCATATATTTT. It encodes CASSLEGALRPSGNTIYF. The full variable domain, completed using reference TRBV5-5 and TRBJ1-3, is DAGVTQSPTHLIKTRGQQVTLRCSPISGHKSVSWYQQVLGQGPQFIFQYYEKEERGRGNFPDRFSARQFPNYSSELNVNALLLGDSALYLCASSLEGALRPSGNTIYFGEGSWLTVV.

CDR3 sequence: CASSPLAGRTDTQYF. The CDR3 DNA reads as TGTGCCAGCAGTCCCCTAGCGGGGCGCACAGATACGCAGTATTTT. This chain joins TRBV6-4 and TRBJ2-3; 9 positions agree with TRBD2. J lost 1 base, V lost 5 bases, and 4 bases had no gene match. The CDR3 loop spans 15 amino acids. Germline CDR1 MRHNA, CDR2 SNTAGT.

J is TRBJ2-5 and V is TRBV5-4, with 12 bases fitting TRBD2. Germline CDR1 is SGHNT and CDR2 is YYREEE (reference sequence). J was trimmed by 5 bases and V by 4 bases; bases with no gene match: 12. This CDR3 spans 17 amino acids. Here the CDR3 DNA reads TGTGCCAGCAGCCCAGGGACTAGCGGGCCGTTCGGGGAGACCCAGTACTTC. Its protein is CASSPGTSGPFGETQYF.

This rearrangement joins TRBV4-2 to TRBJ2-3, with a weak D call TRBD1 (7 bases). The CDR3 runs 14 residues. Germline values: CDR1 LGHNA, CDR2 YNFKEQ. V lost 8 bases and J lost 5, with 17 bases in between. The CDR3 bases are TGTGCCAGCGACCAGGGGGGAGCTGAAGATACGCAGTATTTT. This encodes CASDQGGAEDTQYF.

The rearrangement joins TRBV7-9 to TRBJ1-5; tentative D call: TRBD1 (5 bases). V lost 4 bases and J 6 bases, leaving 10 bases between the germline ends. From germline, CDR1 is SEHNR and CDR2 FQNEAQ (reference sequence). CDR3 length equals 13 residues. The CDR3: CASSSPTGQPQHF. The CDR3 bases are TGTGCCAGCAGCTCACCCACAGGTCAGCCCCAGCATTTT.

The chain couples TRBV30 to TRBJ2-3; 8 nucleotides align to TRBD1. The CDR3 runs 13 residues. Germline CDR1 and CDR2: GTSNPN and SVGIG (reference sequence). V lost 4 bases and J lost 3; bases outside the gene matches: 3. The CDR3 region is CAWTTGGTDTQYF. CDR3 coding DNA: TGTGCCTGGACCACAGGGGGGACAGATACGCAGTATTTT.

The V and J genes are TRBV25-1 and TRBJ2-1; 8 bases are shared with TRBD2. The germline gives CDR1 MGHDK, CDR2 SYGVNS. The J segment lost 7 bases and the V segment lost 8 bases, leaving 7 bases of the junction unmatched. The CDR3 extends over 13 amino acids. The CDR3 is CASGAGAVNEQFF. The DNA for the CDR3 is TGTGCCAGCGGAGCGGGGGCAGTAAATGAGCAGTTCTTC.

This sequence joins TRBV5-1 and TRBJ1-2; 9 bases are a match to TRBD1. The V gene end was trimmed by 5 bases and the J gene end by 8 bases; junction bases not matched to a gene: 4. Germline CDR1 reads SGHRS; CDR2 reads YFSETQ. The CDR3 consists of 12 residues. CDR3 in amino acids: CASRLTGGGYTF. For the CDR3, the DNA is TGCGCCAGCAGACTGACAGGGGGGGGCTACACCTTC.

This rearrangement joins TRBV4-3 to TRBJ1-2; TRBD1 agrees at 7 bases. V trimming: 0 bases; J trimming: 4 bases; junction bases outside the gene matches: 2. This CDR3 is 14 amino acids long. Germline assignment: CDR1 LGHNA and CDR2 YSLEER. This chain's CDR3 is CASSQERGPYGYTF. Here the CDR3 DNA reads TGCGCCAGCAGCCAAGAGAGGGGGCCCTATGGCTACACCTTC.

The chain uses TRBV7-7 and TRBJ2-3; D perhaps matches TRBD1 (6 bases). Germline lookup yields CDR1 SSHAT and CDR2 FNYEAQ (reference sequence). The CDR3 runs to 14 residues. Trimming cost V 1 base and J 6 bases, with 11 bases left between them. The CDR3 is CASSLGARGDTQYF. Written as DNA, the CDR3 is TGTGCCAGCAGCTTAGGAGCTAGGGGGGATACGCAGTATTTT.

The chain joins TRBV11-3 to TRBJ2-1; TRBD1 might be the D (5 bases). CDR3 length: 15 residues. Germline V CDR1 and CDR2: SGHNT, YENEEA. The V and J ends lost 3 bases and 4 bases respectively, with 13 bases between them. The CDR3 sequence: CASSFNGQSYNEQFF. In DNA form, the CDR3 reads TGTGCCAGCAGCTTTAACGGACAATCGTACAATGAGCAGTTCTTC.

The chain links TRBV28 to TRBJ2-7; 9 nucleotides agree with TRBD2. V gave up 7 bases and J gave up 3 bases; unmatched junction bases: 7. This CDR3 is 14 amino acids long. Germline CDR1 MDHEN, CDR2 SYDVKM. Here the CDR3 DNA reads TGTGCCAGCAACTCCTTTAGCGGGAGCTACGAGCAGTACTTC. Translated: CASNSFSGSYEQYF. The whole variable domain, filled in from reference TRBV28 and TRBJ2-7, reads DVKVTQSSRYLVKRTGEKVFLECVQDMDHENMFWYRQDPGLGLRLIYFSYDVKMKEKGDIPEGYSVSREKKERFSLILESASTNQTSMYLCASNSFSGSYEQYFGPGTRLTVT.

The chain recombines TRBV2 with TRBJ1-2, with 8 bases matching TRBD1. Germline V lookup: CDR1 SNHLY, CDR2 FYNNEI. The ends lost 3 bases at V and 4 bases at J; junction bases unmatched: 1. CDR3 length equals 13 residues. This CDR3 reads CASSDGTGYGYTF. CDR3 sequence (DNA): TGTGCCAGCAGTGACGGGACAGGCTATGGCTACACCTTC. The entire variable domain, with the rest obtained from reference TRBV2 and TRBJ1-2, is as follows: EPEVTQTPSHQVTQMGQEVILRCVPISNHLYFYWYRQILGQKVEFLVSFYNNEISEKSEIFDDQFSVERPDGSNFTLKIRSTKLEDSAMYFCASSDGTGYGYTFGSGTRLTVV.

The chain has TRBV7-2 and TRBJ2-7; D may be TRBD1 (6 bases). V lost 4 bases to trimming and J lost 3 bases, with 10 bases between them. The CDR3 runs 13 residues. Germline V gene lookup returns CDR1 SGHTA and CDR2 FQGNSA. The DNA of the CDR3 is TGTGCCAGCAGCTCAGGACAGTACTACGAGCAGTACTTC. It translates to CASSSGQYYEQYF. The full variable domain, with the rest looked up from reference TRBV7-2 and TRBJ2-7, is GAGVSQSPSNKVTEKGKDVELRCDPISGHTALYWYRQSLGQGLEFLIYFQGNSAPDKSGLPSDRFSAERTGGSVSTLTIQRTQQEDSAVYLCASSSGQYYEQYFGPGTRLTVT.